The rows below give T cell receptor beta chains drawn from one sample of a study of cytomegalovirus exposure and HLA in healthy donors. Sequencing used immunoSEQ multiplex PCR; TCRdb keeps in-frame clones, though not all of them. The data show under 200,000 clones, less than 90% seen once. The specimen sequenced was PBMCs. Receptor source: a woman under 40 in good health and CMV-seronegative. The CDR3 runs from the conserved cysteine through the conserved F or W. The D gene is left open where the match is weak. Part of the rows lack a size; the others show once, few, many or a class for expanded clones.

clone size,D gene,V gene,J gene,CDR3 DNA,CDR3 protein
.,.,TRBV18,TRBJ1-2,TGTGCCAGCTCACCATCGGGTACAGAGAACTATGGCTACACCTTC,CASSPSGTENYGYTF
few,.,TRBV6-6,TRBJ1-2,TGTGCCAGCAGCCAGGACGCTAACTATGGCTACACCTTC,CASSQDANYGYTF
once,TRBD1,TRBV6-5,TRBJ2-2,TGTGCCAGCAGTTACCGGGACAGGGGAACCGGGGAGCTGTTTTTT,CASSYRDRGTGELFF
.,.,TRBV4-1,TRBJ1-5,TGCGCCAGCAGCCAAGTAGGACTGAATAGCAATCAGCCCCAGCATTTT,CASSQVGLNSNQPQHF
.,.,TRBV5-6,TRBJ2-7,TGTGCCAGCAGCTCTCTGAGGGGAGGCGAGCAGTACTTC,CASSSLRGGEQYF
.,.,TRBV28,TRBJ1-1,TGTGCCAGCAGTTTTCCCGGGTCGATGAACACTGAAGCTTTCTTT,CASSFPGSMNTEAFF
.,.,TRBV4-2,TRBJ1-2,TGTGCCAGCAGCCAAGAAGGGCAGAATAACTATGGCTACACCTTC,CASSQEGQNNYGYTF
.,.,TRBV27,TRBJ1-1,TGTGCCAGCAGTTTAGGGGGGGGTACTGAAGCTTTCTTT,CASSLGGGTEAFF
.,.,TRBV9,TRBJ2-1,TGTGCCAGCAGCGTAGGTCAGAAGCCCAATGAGCAGTTCTTC,CASSVGQKPNEQFF
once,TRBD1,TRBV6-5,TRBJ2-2,TGTGCCAGCAGCTATGACAGGGCGAGGACCGGGGAGCTGTTTTTT,CASSYDRARTGELFF
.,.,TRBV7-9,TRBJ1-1,TGTGCCAGCAGCCCGCTGGGCACTGAAGCTTTCTTT,CASSPLGTEAFF
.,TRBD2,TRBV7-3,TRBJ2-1,TGTGCCAGCAGCTTAGTAGGCGGGAGAGGGGATGAGCAGTTCTTC,CASSLVGGRGDEQFF
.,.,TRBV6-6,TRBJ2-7,TGTGCCAGCAGTTACTCGCCAGGCTACTACGAGCAGTACTTC,CASSYSPGYYEQYF
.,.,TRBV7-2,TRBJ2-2,TGTGCCAGCAGCTTAGCGGTCCACACCGGGGAGCTGTTTTTT,CASSLAVHTGELFF
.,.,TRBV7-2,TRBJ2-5,TGTGCCAGCAGCTTCGACAGTACCCCCGAGACCCAGTACTTC,CASSFDSTPETQYF
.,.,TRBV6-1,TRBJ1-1,TGTGCCAGCAGTGAACGCCGGTTGGGGAACACTGAAGCTTTCTTT,CASSERRLGNTEAFF
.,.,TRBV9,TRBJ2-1,TGTGCCAGCAGCGTCAGCCCGGGTGCGGAGGGGTACAATGAGCAGTTCTTC,CASSVSPGAEGYNEQFF
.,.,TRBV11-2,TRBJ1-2,TGTGCCAGCAGCTTTTGGGGTTCTGGCTACACCTTC,CASSFWGSGYTF
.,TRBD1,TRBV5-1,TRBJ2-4,TGCGCCAGCAGCTTGGAAGGGACAGGGGAGGCCGGGAAAAACATTCAGTACTTC,CASSLEGTGEAGKNIQYF
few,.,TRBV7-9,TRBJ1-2,TGTGCCAGCAGCTTAGACAGCGTCTATGGCTACACCTTC,CASSLDSVYGYTF
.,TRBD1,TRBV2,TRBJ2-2,TGTGCCAGCAGTGTGAACAGGGGCCCCACCGGGGAGCTGTTTTTT,CASSVNRGPTGELFF
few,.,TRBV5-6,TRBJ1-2,TGTGCCAGCAGCTTGGCCTGGACATCTGGGAGAACTAGTAACTATGGCTACACCTTC,CASSLAWTSGRTSNYGYTF
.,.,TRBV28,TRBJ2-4,TGTGCCAGCAGTTTGACGGACTTAGCGAGTCTAAACATTCAGTACTTC,CASSLTDLASLNIQYF
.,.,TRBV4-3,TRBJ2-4,TGCGCCAGCAGCCAAGACTCTGGGCCCCTAGCCAAAAACATTCAGTACTTC,CASSQDSGPLAKNIQYF
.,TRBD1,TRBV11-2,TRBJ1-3,TGTGCCAGCAGCCGGGACAGGGGGCACGGAAACACCATATATTTT,CASSRDRGHGNTIYF
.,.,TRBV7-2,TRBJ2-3,TGTGCCAGCAGCGGCGGACAGATCACAGATACGCAGTATTTT,CASSGGQITDTQYF
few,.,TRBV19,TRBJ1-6,TGTGCCAGTAGTCAGGACAGCTCCTATAATTCACCCCTCCACTTT,CASSQDSSYNSPLHF
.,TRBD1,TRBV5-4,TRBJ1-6,TGTGCCAGCAGCCTAGGGACAGCGAATAATTCACCCCTCCACTTT,CASSLGTANNSPLHF
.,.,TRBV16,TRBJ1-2,TGTGCCAGCAGCCAATTTGAACAGGATCGTTATGGCTACACCTTC,CASSQFEQDRYGYTF
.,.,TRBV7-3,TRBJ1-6,TGTGCCAGCAGCTTCCAATCAGGCGGCTCGCCCCTCCACTTT,CASSFQSGGSPLHF
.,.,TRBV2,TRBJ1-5,TGTGCCAGCACCCCGGAGGGCAATCAGCCCCAGCATTTT,CASTPEGNQPQHF